This T cell receptor beta chain is drawn from a study of technical replicates of blood from several donors. Trimming removed 7 bases from V and 6 bases from J, with 21 bases in between. This CDR3 contains 15 residues. Per the germline V gene, CDR1 is SGHAT and CDR2 is FQNNGV. The assay was immunoSEQ multiplex PCR, and TCRdb's table has in-frame clones only and misses some. The sample has tens of thousands of clones; 90% to 95% are singletons. The receptor's source is a human donor in good health. V and J are TRBV11-2 and TRBJ1-1; a weak D match, TRBD1 (5 bases). Sequences were obtained from T cells isolated from PBMCs. The CDR3 here is CASIPGDWGGAEAFF. The DNA of the CDR3 is TGTGCCAGCATCCCGGGGGACTGGGGAGGCGCTGAAGCTTTCTTT. The full variable domain, rest sourced from reference TRBV11-2 and TRBJ1-1, is EAGVAQSPRYKIIEKRQSVAFWCNPISGHATLYWYQQILGQGPKLLIQFQNNGVVDDSQLPKDRFSAERLKGVDSTLKIQPAKLEDSAVYLCASIPGDWGGAEAFFGQGTRLTVV.